These 22 T cell receptor beta chains originate from one sample sequenced in a study of brain T cells in children with intractable seizures. Profiling relied on immunoSEQ multiplex PCR, and the TCRdb table lists in-frame clones only, not all of them. The sample carries 100,000 to 120,000 clones, 94% recorded once. Material: peripheral blood, obtained at surgery. Receptor source: a boy in the first two years of life with hemimegalencephaly and intractable seizures.

This sequence joins TRBV19 and TRBJ2-7; D may be TRBD2 (5 bases). CDR3 size: 15 residues. V was clipped by 7 bases and J by 0 bases, with 16 bases between them. Germline CDR1 LNHDA, CDR2 SQIVND (reference sequence). The CDR3 sequence is CASKEEDFSSYEQYF. CDR3 sequence (DNA): TGTGCCAGTAAGGAAGAGGACTTTAGCTCCTACGAGCAGTACTTC.

V is TRBV5-8 and J is TRBJ2-1, with TRBD2 identical over 8 bases. This CDR3 has 15 residues. The junction had 8 bases not matched to a gene; V was cut back by 0 bases and J by 9 bases. Germline CDR1 and CDR2: SGHTS and YDEGEE. The CDR3 coding sequence is TGTGCCAGCAGCTTGGGCGGGAGCGGGAGAAGTGAGCAGTTCTTC. Protein: CASSLGGSGRSEQFF. Using reference TRBV5-8 and TRBJ2-1 for the parts outside the CDR3, the full variable domain is EAGVTQSPTHLIKTRGQQATLRCSPISGHTSVYWYQQALGLGLQFLLWYDEGEERNRGNFPPRFSGRQFPNYSSELNVNALELEDSALYLCASSLGGSGRSEQFFGPGTRLTVL.

The rearrangement links TRBV24-1 to TRBJ2-1; D is ambiguous. Trimming removed 4 bases from V and 4 bases from J, with 16 bases in between. In germline, CDR1 is KGHDR, CDR2 SFDVKD. The CDR3 contains 16 residues. In DNA, the CDR3 is TGTGCCACCAGTGAATACCCTCTGGGAACATACAATGAGCAGTTCTTC. It translates to CATSEYPLGTYNEQFF.

This chain links TRBV4-3 with TRBJ2-1; 7 nucleotides match TRBD2. From germline, CDR1 is LGHNA and CDR2 YSLEER. The CDR3 spans 15 residues. The trim removed 0 bases at V and 9 bases at J, leaving 8 bases unmatched. CDR3 in amino acids: CASSQDRGSGAEQFF. The CDR3 DNA is TGCGCCAGCAGCCAAGATCGAGGAAGCGGGGCTGAGCAGTTCTTC.

This clone was recorded a few times. The rearrangement uses TRBV3-1 (or the pseudogene TRBV3-2) and TRBJ2-1; no definite D call. Looked up from germline, CDR1 is LGHDT and CDR2 is YNNKEL (reference sequence). Trimming pared 4 bases from V and 10 bases from J, leaving 23 bases between. The length of the CDR3 is 16 residues. The CDR3 sequence is CASSPLPTGLVWEQFF. The CDR3, as DNA: TGTGCCAGCAGCCCTCTACCGACTGGGTTGGTGTGGGAGCAGTTCTTC.

The genes are TRBV7-2 and TRBJ2-5, with D perhaps assigned TRBD1 or TRBD2 (7 bases each). This CDR3 spans 13 amino acids. Between the trimmed V and J ends, which lost 5 bases and 10 bases, there was a span of 17 bases. The germline gives CDR1 SGHTA, CDR2 FQGNSA. CDR3: CASSPRQGGGQYF. In nucleotides, the CDR3 is TGTGCCAGCAGCCCCCGCCAGGGGGGGGGCCAGTACTTC.

The rearrangement joins TRBV5-1 to TRBJ1-6; D possibly corresponds to TRBD1 (5 bases). Germline V gene lookup returns CDR1 SGHRS and CDR2 YFSETQ. The CDR3 contains 15 residues. Trimming pared 0 bases from V and 10 bases from J, leaving 14 bases between. CDR3 amino acids: CASSLGGPGRSPLHF. Written as DNA, the CDR3 is TGCGCCAGCAGCTTGGGAGGTCCAGGGAGATCACCCCTCCACTTT.

This clone turned up a few times. The V call is TRBV7-9, the J call TRBJ2-5; 7 nucleotides match TRBD2. CDR3 length equals 12 residues. J was trimmed by 5 bases and V by 3 bases; bases with no gene match: 0. Per germline, CDR1 SEHNR and CDR2 FQNEAQ (reference sequence). The CDR3 DNA is TGTGCCAGCAGCTTGCGGGGGGAGACCCAGTACTTC. It encodes CASSLRGETQYF.

This sequence joins TRBV9 and TRBJ2-7; D not certain. CDR3 length: 13 residues. The germline gives CDR1 SGDLS, CDR2 YYNGEE. Trimming removed 0 bases from V and 2 bases from J, with 6 bases in between. The CDR3 nucleotides are TGTGCCAGCAGCGTAGGAGGTCCCTACGAGCAGTACTTC. As protein: CASSVGGPYEQYF.

In its sample, this clone was seen a few times. The V call is TRBV25-1, the J call TRBJ2-7; D uncertain. The CDR3 loop spans 11 amino acids. Trimming took 5 bases from V and 3 from J, leaving 5 bases between them. Germline-derived CDR1 and CDR2 are MGHDK and SYGVNS. CDR3 bases: TGTGCCAGCAGTAGAGACTACGAGCAGTACTTC. Its protein product is CASSRDYEQYF.

The gene calls are TRBV25-1 and TRBJ1-1, with 7 bases matching TRBD1. The CDR3 length is 13 residues. Germline V gene data show CDR1 as MGHDK and CDR2 as SYGVNS. V was clipped by 4 bases and J by 9 bases; unmatched bases: 8. The CDR3 sequence: CASSAIKGAQAFF. DNA for the CDR3: TGTGCCAGCAGTGCAATTAAGGGGGCGCAAGCTTTCTTT.

The chain couples TRBV19 to TRBJ2-7; the D call may be TRBD1 or TRBD2 (5 bases each). The CDR3 is made up of 15 amino acids. V lost 6 bases to trimming and J lost 4 bases, with 19 bases between them. The germline CDR1 and CDR2 sequences are LNHDA and SQIVND (reference sequence). Here the CDR3 DNA reads TGTGCCAGTAGCCGGGCTGGGGGAGTAAGATACGAGCAGTACTTC. Translating gives CASSRAGGVRYEQYF.

V and J are TRBV7-8 and TRBJ1-1; the D gene is possibly TRBD1 (6 bases). Germline V lookup: CDR1 SGHVS, CDR2 FQNEAQ. The V and J ends lost 6 bases and 6 bases respectively, with 14 bases between them. The length of the CDR3 is 13 residues. CDR3 nucleotide sequence: TGTGCCAGCAGTGAACAGGGTTTCGCTGAAGCTTTCTTT. It translates to CASSEQGFAEAFF.

This chain joins TRBV7-8 and TRBJ2-2; D tentatively reads TRBD1 or TRBD2 (5 bases each). Trimming removed 5 bases from V and 0 bases from J, with 10 bases in between. Germline lookup yields CDR1 SGHVS and CDR2 FQNEAQ. The CDR3 loop spans 15 amino acids. The CDR3 DNA reads TGTGCCAGCAGCCGGGACGGAGCGAACACCGGGGAGCTGTTTTTT. Translating it yields CASSRDGANTGELFF.

The chain couples TRBV5-1 to TRBJ1-1, with D hard to call. V was pared by 0 bases and J by 2 bases, with 11 bases between. There are 15 residues in the CDR3. The germline CDR1 and CDR2 sequences are SGHRS and YFSETQ. The CDR3 bases are TGCGCCAGCAGCTTGGCCCCGGACGATAACACTGAAGCTTTCTTT. Translated: CASSLAPDDNTEAFF.

J is TRBJ2-7 and V is TRBV6-2 or TRBV6-3, with 9 bases fitting TRBD1. This CDR3 contains 14 residues. Unmatched junction bases numbered 4, after V lost 2 bases and J lost 5 bases. The germline V gene encodes CDR1 MNHEY and CDR2 SVGEGT. The CDR3 DNA reads as TGTGCCAGCAGTTACAGGACAGGGGTAAACGAGCAGTACTTC. Protein sequence: CASSYRTGVNEQYF.

The chain joins TRBV4-1 to TRBJ2-5, with a possible D match to TRBD2 (5 bases). The CDR3 length is 14 residues. Germline V gene sequence: CDR1 MGHRA, CDR2 YSYEKL. The germline V and J ends were trimmed by 1 base and 4 bases, with 10 bases remaining between them. In nucleotides, the CDR3 is TGCGCCAGCAGCCAAGTCGGGGTAGGAGAGACCCAGTACTTC. Protein product: CASSQVGVGETQYF.

The CDR3 region is CASSEWDRGYQETQYF. CDR3 bases: TGTGCCAGCAGTGAATGGGACAGGGGGTACCAAGAGACCCAGTACTTC. The chain couples TRBV6-1 to TRBJ2-5; the match to TRBD1 covers 11 bases. After removal of 2 bases from V and 0 bases from J, the junction contained 2 bases not matched to a gene. The germline V gene has CDR1 MNHNS and CDR2 SASEGT. The CDR3 consists of 16 residues.

The rearrangement links TRBV27 to TRBJ1-5; D is unresolved. V was clipped by 2 bases and J by 4 bases, with 6 bases between them. Germline-derived CDR1 and CDR2 are MNHEY and SMNVEV (reference sequence). This CDR3 is 13 amino acids long. DNA of the CDR3: TGTGCCAGCAGTTTAAGGGAAAATCAGCCCCAGCATTTT. Its translation: CASSLRENQPQHF.

The chain links TRBV19 to TRBJ1-5; D might be TRBD1 (5 bases). The germline V gene encodes CDR1 LNHDA and CDR2 SQIVND (reference sequence). The CDR3 loop spans 13 amino acids. Trimming removed 1 base at V and 7 bases at J, with 8 bases between. The CDR3 region is CASSIGGEQPQHF. The CDR3 bases are TGTGCCAGTAGTATAGGGGGCGAACAGCCCCAGCATTTT.

The rearrangement uses TRBV1 and TRBJ2-5; the table's TRBD2 call for D was not verified on the DNA. TRBV1 is assigned pseudogene status. The CDR3 consists of 16 residues. Here the CDR3 DNA reads TGCACCAGCAGCCAAGCCTCTAGCGGGAGGGGGGAGACCCAGTACTTC. Residues: CTSSQASSGRGETQYF.

The rearrangement links TRBV7-8 to TRBJ2-1; the D gene is possibly TRBD2 (6 bases). V shed 5 bases and J shed 13 bases, with 15 bases lying between them. In germline, CDR1 is SGHVS, CDR2 FQNEAQ. CDR3 length: 12 amino acids. The CDR3 coding sequence is TGTGCCAGCAGCCCCCGGAGGGCCGATCAGTTCTTC. It codes for CASSPRRADQFF.